The 32 T cell receptor beta chains reported below all come from one sample, sequenced in a study of T cells in Graves' hyperthyroidism and ophthalmopathy. RNA transcripts provided the source from which TCR beta CDR3 regions were amplified. First-round RT-PCR targeting the TCR CDR3 was performed with the HTBI primer set. TCRdb passed the multiplex PCR reads through MiXCR, listing each CDR3 protein once. The data hold 550,000 to 800,000 distinct CDR3 sequences, with about a sixth observed a single time. The sample consisted of blood. The origin of the receptors is a man younger than 35 with Graves' hyperthyroidism.

This clonotype was seen ten or more times. V gene TRBV5-1 combines with J gene TRBJ1-1, with a possible D match to TRBD1 (6 bases). Germline V gene lookup returns CDR1 SGHRS and CDR2 YFSETQ. With 4 bases removed from V and 4 bases from J, the gap between germline ends came to 14 bases. This CDR3 region has 14 residues. The chain's CDR3 is CASSGQSGITEAFF. DNA for the CDR3: TGCGCCAGCAGCGGACAGTCCGGTATCACTGAAGCTTTCTTT. Supplemented by reference TRBV5-1 and TRBJ1-1, the full variable domain reads KAGVTQTPRYLIKTRGQQVTLSCSPISGHRSVSWYQQTPGQGLQFLFEYFSETQRNKGNFPGRFSGRQFSNSRSEMNVSTLELGDSALYLCASSGQSGITEAFFGQGTRLTVV.

This clonotype was seen a few times. The chain carries TRBV6-2 or TRBV6-3 and TRBJ2-3; 7 bases match TRBD2. This CDR3 has 15 amino acids. V trimming: 6 bases; J trimming: 5 bases; junction bases outside the gene matches: 11. Germline CDR1 and CDR2: MNHEY and SVGEGT. CDR3 bases: TGTGCCAGCAGATTCAGGACGGGAGGACGAGATACGCAGTATTTT. Translating it yields CASRFRTGGRDTQYF.

In this sample, this clonotype turned up a few times. The V and J genes are TRBV7-2 and TRBJ1-4; D call uncertain. The V and J ends lost 0 bases and 7 bases respectively, with 6 bases between them. Germline values: CDR1 SGHTA, CDR2 FQGNSA. The CDR3 totals 13 residues. In DNA form, the CDR3 reads TGTGCCAGCAGCTTAGCCCCGGGTGAAAAACTGTTTTTT. Protein: CASSLAPGEKLFF.

Ten or more counts support this clonotype. The V call is TRBV12-5, the J call TRBJ2-2, with a tentative D call TRBD1 (6 bases). The CDR3 contains 16 residues. Trimming took off 6 bases at V and 1 base at J, with 15 bases between the two ends. Germline V gene lookup returns CDR1 LGHNT and CDR2 FRNRAP. CDR3 nucleotide sequence: TGTGCTAGTGGGACTACGGGACACCTGAACACCGGGGAGCTGTTTTTT. As protein: CASGTTGHLNTGELFF. The whole variable domain, remainder taken from reference TRBV12-5 and TRBJ2-2, is DARVTQTPRHKVTEMGQEVTMRCQPILGHNTVFWYRQTMMQGLELLAYFRNRAPLDDSGMPKDRFSAEMPDATLATLKIQPSEPRDSAVYFCASGTTGHLNTGELFFGEGSRLTVL.

This clonotype was observed a few times. CDR3 residues: CATSRVGTVEAFF. CDR3 in DNA: TGTGCCACCAGCAGAGTAGGAACAGTTGAAGCTTTCTTT. The rearrangement joins TRBV15 to TRBJ1-1; D remains unclear. There are 13 residues in the CDR3. Between the trimmed V and J ends, which lost 1 base and 7 bases, there was a span of 10 bases. Germline assignment: CDR1 LNHNV and CDR2 YYDKDF (reference sequence).

Written as DNA, the CDR3 is TGTGCCAGCAGTAGACAGGGGGCGAAAAATCAGCCCCAGCATTTT. It translates to CASSRQGAKNQPQHF. This chain links TRBV28 with TRBJ1-5; 10 nucleotides agree with TRBD1. CDR1 and CDR2 from the germline V gene are MDHEN and SYDVKM. This CDR3 contains 15 residues. Losses at the gene ends were 5 bases for V and 4 bases for J; bases not matched to a gene: 5. The full variable domain, its missing parts supplied by reference TRBV28 and TRBJ1-5, is DVKVTQSSRYLVKRTGEKVFLECVQDMDHENMFWYRQDPGLGLRLIYFSYDVKMKEKGDIPEGYSVSREKKERFSLILESASTNQTSMYLCASSRQGAKNQPQHFGDGTRLSIL.

This clonotype was counted many times. V is TRBV11-2 and J is TRBJ2-3; 8 nucleotides agree with TRBD1. This CDR3 is 16 amino acids long. After removal of 4 bases from V and 2 bases from J, the junction contained 8 bases not matched to a gene. Germline V gene lookup returns CDR1 SGHAT and CDR2 FQNNGV. The CDR3 sequence is CASSSPRTGTTDTQYF. CDR3 DNA sequence: TGTGCCAGCAGCTCTCCGAGGACAGGGACCACAGATACGCAGTATTTT.

The rearrangement links TRBV5-1 to TRBJ2-5, with D unclear. The CDR3 has 14 amino acids. Germline assignment: CDR1 SGHRS and CDR2 YFSETQ. The ends were cut back, 4 bases at V and 3 bases at J, with 13 bases in the middle. CDR3 region: CASSPGVSEETQYF. Here the CDR3 DNA reads TGCGCCAGCAGCCCCGGCGTCTCGGAAGAGACCCAGTACTTC. Full variable domain (rest looked up from reference TRBV5-1 and TRBJ2-5): KAGVTQTPRYLIKTRGQQVTLSCSPISGHRSVSWYQQTPGQGLQFLFEYFSETQRNKGNFPGRFSGRQFSNSRSEMNVSTLELGDSALYLCASSPGVSEETQYFGPGTRLLVL.

In its sample, this clonotype was seen a few times. The rearrangement uses TRBV2 and TRBJ1-1; 7 bases line up with TRBD1. CDR3 size: 15 residues. The V gene end was trimmed by 8 bases and the J gene end by 1 base; junction bases not matched to a gene: 10. Germline V lookup: CDR1 SNHLY, CDR2 FYNNEI. This CDR3 reads CASGPGQVSNTEAFF. In DNA, the CDR3 is TGTGCCAGCGGCCCTGGACAGGTTTCGAACACTGAAGCTTTCTTT.

This rearrangement joins TRBV10-2 to TRBJ2-2, with D perhaps TRBD2 (5 bases). The germline V gene has CDR1 WSHSY and CDR2 SAAADI. Deletions cut 6 bases from V and 4 bases from J, with 12 bases between. The CDR3 extends over 14 amino acids. The CDR3, as DNA: TGCGCCAGCAGGGAGGCAGGTCCCACCGGGGAGCTGTTTTTT. It encodes CASREAGPTGELFF.

This clonotype appeared once. J is TRBJ2-5 and V is TRBV7-4; 11 nucleotides line up with TRBD2. Looked up from germline, CDR1 is SGHVT and CDR2 is SQSDAQ. The J segment lost 1 base and the V segment lost 10 bases, leaving 11 bases of the junction unmatched. This CDR3 has 16 amino acids. The CDR3 nucleotides read TGTGCCACCCCTCGCCCTAGCGGGAGGTCCCAAGAGACCCAGTACTTC. This gives the protein CATPRPSGRSQETQYF.

This clonotype was recorded many times. The chain uses TRBV3-1 and TRBJ1-3; D remains unclear. The V end was cut by 4 bases, the J end by 2 bases, with 9 bases between. There are 14 residues in the CDR3. The germline gives CDR1 LGHDT, CDR2 YNNKEL (reference sequence). CDR3 DNA: TGTGCCAGCAGCCTTGCGTCCGCTGGAAACACCATATATTTT. It translates to CASSLASAGNTIYF.

This clonotype has at least ten counts. V gene TRBV6-1 combines with J gene TRBJ2-5; D is unclear. V lost 6 bases to trimming and J lost 2 bases, with 7 bases between them. The CDR3 extends over 12 amino acids. CDR1 is MNHNS and CDR2 is SASEGT in the germline V gene. The CDR3 bases are TGTGCCAGCAGGCATACGCAAGAGACCCAGTACTTC. Its translation: CASRHTQETQYF.

The chain has TRBV5-1 and TRBJ1-2; D not certain. CDR3 length: 14 residues. Germline lookup yields CDR1 SGHRS and CDR2 YFSETQ. V gave up 2 bases and J gave up 6 bases, with 14 bases separating them. In DNA, the CDR3 is TGCGCCAGCAGCTTTACCCGGAGCCCGAATGGCTACACCTTC. It specifies CASSFTRSPNGYTF. Full variable domain (remainder filled in from reference TRBV5-1 and TRBJ1-2): KAGVTQTPRYLIKTRGQQVTLSCSPISGHRSVSWYQQTPGQGLQFLFEYFSETQRNKGNFPGRFSGRQFSNSRSEMNVSTLELGDSALYLCASSFTRSPNGYTFGSGTRLTVV.

This clonotype was found a few times. V gene TRBV11-3 combines with J gene TRBJ2-5, with 8 bases fitting TRBD2. This CDR3 is 12 amino acids long. CDR1 is SGHNT, CDR2 YENEEA, per germline. The ends lost 6 bases at V and 11 bases at J; junction bases unmatched: 8. DNA for the CDR3: TGTGCCAGCAGGGAACGTAGCGGGATTCAGTACTTC. Residues: CASRERSGIQYF. Using reference TRBV11-3 and TRBJ2-5 for the parts outside the CDR3, the full variable domain is EAGVVQSPRYKIIEKKQPVAFWCNPISGHNTLYWYLQNLGQGPELLIRYENEEAVDDSQLPKDRFSAERLKGVDSTLKIQPAELGDSAVYLCASRERSGIQYFGPGTRLLVL.

The chain is built from TRBV28 and TRBJ2-7, with D perhaps matching TRBD1 (6 bases). The CDR3 covers 15 residues. The germline V gene has CDR1 MDHEN and CDR2 SYDVKM. The V and J ends lost 5 bases and 4 bases respectively, with 18 bases between them. CDR3 loop: CASSPGTWGYYEQYF. Written as DNA, the CDR3 is TGTGCCAGCAGTCCCGGGACATGGGGCTATTACGAGCAGTACTTC.

This clonotype occurred a few times. The rearrangement joins TRBV20-1 to TRBJ2-7; 9 nucleotides line up with TRBD1. V dropped 0 bases and J dropped 1; count of bases not matched to a gene: 4. The CDR3 is 15 residues long. Germline-derived CDR1 and CDR2 are DFQATT and SNEGSKA (reference sequence). In nucleotides, the CDR3 is TGCAGTGCTAGAGATGACAGGGGGTTTTCCTACGAGCAGTACTTC. It is translated as CSARDDRGFSYEQYF.

Many counts were recorded for this clonotype. The J gene is TRBJ2-5, the V gene TRBV28; 10 nucleotides match TRBD2. Germline V CDR1 and CDR2: MDHEN, SYDVKM. The CDR3 covers 17 residues. J gave up 6 bases and V 3 bases, and 13 bases lay outside the gene matches. The CDR3 region is CASSFLTGTSVWQTQYF. CDR3 DNA: TGTGCCAGCAGTTTCCTGACCGGGACTAGCGTCTGGCAGACCCAGTACTTC.

Points on this clonotype: This could be a read error, since a much larger clone is one nucleotide away. Lacking the conserved final phenylalanine or tryptophan, this CDR3 likely reflects a read error. This chain connects TRBV9 to TRBJ1-1, with D possibly being TRBD1 (6 bases). CDR3 length: 15 residues. Deletions cut 0 bases from V and 5 bases from J, with 14 bases between. Germline lookup yields CDR1 SGDLS and CDR2 YYNGEE. The CDR3 DNA reads as TGTGCCAGCAGCGTAGAGGGGGGGCGCGGGACTGAAGCTTTCTCT. Translation gives CASSVEGGRGTEAFS.

This clonotype was counted between two and nine times. The chain combines TRBV29-1 with TRBJ1-2; no clear D gene. V dropped 4 bases and J dropped 2 bases, with 11 bases sitting between them. Looked up from germline, CDR1 is SQVTM and CDR2 is ANQGSEA. The CDR3 extends over 13 amino acids. Here the CDR3 DNA reads TGCAGCGTTGGATCCTCATTGAACTATGGCTACACCTTC. The encoded protein is CSVGSSLNYGYTF.

The sample holds many counts of this clonotype. The chain combines TRBV12-3 or TRBV12-4 with TRBJ2-7; TRBD1 matches 7 bases. J was trimmed by 2 bases and V by 5 bases; bases with no gene match: 6. The CDR3 loop spans 14 amino acids. CDR3 DNA: TGTGCCAGCAGTCTCAGACAGGGACCCTACGAGCAGTACTTC. Translating it yields CASSLRQGPYEQYF.

At least ten counts were recorded for this clonotype. This chain uses TRBV30 with TRBJ2-7; D gene uncertain. Germline lookup yields CDR1 GTSNPN and CDR2 SVGIG (reference sequence). The length of the CDR3 is 14 residues. Trimming stripped 0 bases from V and 3 bases from J, with 12 bases between. DNA of the CDR3: TGTGCCTGGAGTGTACGGTCCCTCTACTACGAGCAGTACTTC. Its protein product is CAWSVRSLYYEQYF.

This clonotype was recorded at least ten times. The rearrangement links TRBV12-3 or TRBV12-4 to TRBJ1-6, with 9 bases matching TRBD1. The CDR3 has 16 amino acids. With V trimmed by 8 bases and J by 2 bases, 7 bases remained unmatched. The CDR3 DNA reads TGTGCCAGCGGCCGAACAGGGGGCGCCTATAATTCACCCCTCCACTTT. Its translation is CASGRTGGAYNSPLHF.

V is TRBV3-1 and J is TRBJ1-2; D might be TRBD1 (5 bases). The CDR3 loop spans 14 amino acids. Trimming cost V 0 bases and J 7 bases, with 12 bases left between them. The germline CDR1 and CDR2 sequences are LGHDT and YNNKEL (reference sequence). The CDR3 DNA sequence: TGTGCCAGCAGCCAAGATGGGGGAAAGGGTGGCTACACCTTC. It specifies CASSQDGGKGGYTF.

This clonotype was found many times. The V gene is TRBV7-9, the J gene TRBJ1-2, with D uncertain. The germline V gene encodes CDR1 SEHNR and CDR2 FQNEAQ (reference sequence). The V end lost 5 bases, the J end lost 4 bases, and 8 bases lay between the germline ends. The CDR3 contains 12 residues. CDR3 residues: CASSHSGYGYTF. Written as DNA, the CDR3 is TGTGCCAGCAGCCACTCCGGCTATGGCTACACCTTC.

The genes are TRBV6-1 and TRBJ2-1, with D maybe TRBD2 (6 bases). This CDR3 comprises 13 residues. V was trimmed by 7 bases and J by 9 bases, leaving 16 bases between them. Per germline, CDR1 MNHNS and CDR2 SASEGT. The CDR3 DNA is TGTGCCAGCAAGGAGGGTGGTTGGGGTGAGCAGTTCTTC. Amino acid sequence: CASKEGGWGEQFF.

The chain has TRBV20-1 and TRBJ1-2; D is unclear. Trimming removed 7 bases from V and 0 bases from J, with 9 bases in between. The CDR3 contains 12 residues. Germline V gene data show CDR1 as DFQATT and CDR2 as SNEGSKA (reference sequence). For the CDR3, the DNA is TGCAGTGTTTCGGGATCTAACTATGGCTACACCTTC. Its protein is CSVSGSNYGYTF.

This clonotype showed up many times. The J gene is TRBJ2-1, the V gene TRBV7-2, with D hard to call. Germline loops: CDR1 SGHTA, CDR2 FQGNSA. The CDR3 loop spans 14 amino acids. V was trimmed by 5 bases and J by 7 bases, leaving 15 bases between them. The CDR3: CASSLLGSQNEQFF. DNA for the CDR3: TGTGCCAGCAGCCTCCTAGGATCTCAGAATGAGCAGTTCTTC.

V is TRBV20-1 and J is TRBJ2-7, with 10 bases that match TRBD2. The length of the CDR3 is 13 residues. V trimming: 5 bases; J trimming: 4 bases; junction bases outside the gene matches: 5. Germline-derived CDR1 and CDR2 are DFQATT and SNEGSKA (reference sequence). The CDR3 protein is CSASPGLAYEQYF. DNA for the CDR3: TGCAGTGCTTCTCCGGGACTAGCGTACGAGCAGTACTTC.

The chain uses TRBV9 and TRBJ2-3; D might be TRBD2 (6 bases). The CDR3 loop spans 11 amino acids. Germline loops: CDR1 SGDLS, CDR2 YYNGEE. V was cut by 7 bases and J by 6 bases, with 9 bases left in between. CDR3 in DNA: TGTGCCAGCGCGGAGGGCGATACGCAGTATTTT. It specifies CASAEGDTQYF.

This clonotype was seen many times. The chain links TRBV7-8 to TRBJ2-7, with TRBD2 identical over 9 bases. The ends lost 8 bases at V and 4 bases at J; junction bases unmatched: 12. In germline, CDR1 is SGHVS, CDR2 FQNEAQ. The CDR3 has 15 residues. The CDR3, as DNA: TGTGCCAGCCGCCTAAGGCGGGAGGGCCGGTACGAGCAGTACTTC. This encodes CASRLRREGRYEQYF.

This clonotype has ten or more counts. The chain has TRBV18 and TRBJ1-5; the D gene is possibly TRBD1 (5 bases). CDR3 length: 13 amino acids. Trimming cost V 5 bases and J 6 bases, with 11 bases left between them. Per germline, CDR1 KGHSH and CDR2 LQKENI. The CDR3 spells CASSSDRIQPQHF. In nucleotides, the CDR3 is TGTGCCAGCTCATCCGACAGAATTCAGCCCCAGCATTTT.